This entry features one TCR beta chain sequence. Its antigen is unknown. The data are from a study of beta chain features in type 1 diabetes. At the level of the study: In all, some 100,000,000 sorted cells from all samples were analyzed.

CDR1 is MNHEY, CDR2 SMNVEV, per germline (reference sequence). The CDR3 extends over 17 amino acids. Study-wide findings and caveats: Comparison showed that naive, central memory and Treg TCRB repertoires appeared more similar among patients than among healthy donors. TCRB CDR3s were moderately but significantly shorter in Type 1 diabetes patients in all four CD4+ subsets. Researchers could not determine here whether HLA type influences TCRB rearrangement.

Every bit of the isolated RNA underwent reverse transcription, so sequencing read expressed TCRB transcripts. Method: immunoSEQ multiplex PCR; TCRdb's copy keeps in-frame clones and lacks some. The sample carries some 360,000 clones, 8.5% to 10% recorded once. Material: central memory CD4+ T cells from blood. The TCR originated in a man younger than 40 with type 1 diabetes. The V gene is TRBV27, the J gene TRBJ2-5; possibly TRBD1 for D (5 bases). The J call may be mistaken, given a closer DNA end match to TRBJ2-7. CDR3 protein: CASSLLRGNPNGYEQYF. Written as DNA, the CDR3 is TGTGCCAGCAGTTTATTAAGGGGCAATCCGAATGGGTACGAGCAGTACTTC.